The sequence of this T cell receptor beta chain was determined in a study of T cells in Graves' hyperthyroidism and ophthalmopathy. The investigators amplified TCR beta CDR3 regions from RNA transcripts. The TCR CDR3 was amplified in a first-round RT-PCR using the HTBI primer set. TCRdb processed the multiplex PCR reads anew with MiXCR; each CDR3 protein has one entry. The repertoire has around 370,000 distinct CDR3 sequences, around a sixth of them found once; the top ten carry 35% to 50%. V lost 11 bases, J lost 3 bases, and 17 bases lay in between. Germline values: CDR1 MNHEY, CDR2 SMNVEV (reference sequence). The CDR3 length is 13 residues. This clonotype appeared many times. Ophthalmopathy patients had moderate-to-severe active disease, CAS ≥3, NOSPECS ≥4, and disease duration under 3 months.

This clonotype originated in a man younger than 35 with Graves' ophthalmopathy. The sample taken for sequencing was blood. The chain joins TRBV27 to TRBJ2-7; possibly TRBD2 for D (6 bases). CDR3 nucleotides: TGTGCCCTAAGACGGGAGTATCACTACGAGCAGTACTTC. Translation gives CALRREYHYEQYF.